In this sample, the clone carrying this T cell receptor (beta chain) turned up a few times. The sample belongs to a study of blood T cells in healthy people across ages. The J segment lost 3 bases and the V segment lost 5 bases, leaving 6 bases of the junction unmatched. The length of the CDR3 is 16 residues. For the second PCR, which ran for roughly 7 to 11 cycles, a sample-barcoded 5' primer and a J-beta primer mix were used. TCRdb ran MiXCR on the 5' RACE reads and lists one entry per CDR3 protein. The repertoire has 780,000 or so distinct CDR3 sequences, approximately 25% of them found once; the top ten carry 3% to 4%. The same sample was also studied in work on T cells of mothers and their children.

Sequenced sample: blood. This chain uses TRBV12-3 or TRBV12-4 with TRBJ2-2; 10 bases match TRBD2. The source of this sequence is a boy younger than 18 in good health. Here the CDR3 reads CASSGLAEPHTGELFF. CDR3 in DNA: TGTGCCAGCAGTGGACTAGCGGAGCCGCACACCGGGGAGCTGTTTTTT.